The clone carrying this TCR beta chain was counted only a few times. This sample is drawn from a study of blood T cell repertoires in COVID-19. Background on the study: The United States, Italy and Spain provided the acute and convalescent COVID-19 samples. The cDNA or gDNA used as material had been derived from T cells, B-cell-depleted T cells, or PBMCs.

V was clipped by 5 bases and J by 4 bases, with 14 bases between them. Per germline, CDR1 MDHEN and CDR2 SYDVKM. The CDR3 extends over 14 amino acids. Per the study methods: It was from reference gene primer amplification that nucleated cell counts were estimated. Sequencing was performed with immunoSEQ multiplex PCR; in TCRdb, only in-frame clones are kept and a portion is missing. V and J calls and clone size are given by that table; D and trimming were obtained from the DNA. The sample shows some 170,000 clones, roughly 84% of them seen only once. Sequencing used peripheral blood. This receptor was identified in a woman over 75 with active or convalescent COVID-19. J is TRBJ1-2 and V is TRBV28; no clear D gene. CDR3 sequence: CASSKAGVPYGYTF. In nucleotides, the CDR3 is TGTGCCAGCAGTAAGGCCGGGGTGCCCTATGGCTACACCTTC.